This TCR beta chain came from a study of shared clonotypes between healthy human individuals. Study in general: Each donor's CD8 memory used one plate, CD8 naive two, each CD4 subset three. Overall study findings and caveats: Rarefaction showed that sequencing of sorted subsets was incomplete (despite large depth).

Produced via immunoSEQ multiplex PCR; TCRdb's table is partial and in-frame only. The profile shows 2 million to 3 million clones, over 85% of them singletons. The V gene's germline CDR1 is MDHEN and CDR2 SYDVKM. Trimming stripped 5 bases from V and 7 bases from J, with 17 bases between. CDR3 size: 15 residues. Worth noting for this clone: Its antigen is unidentified.

The chain combines TRBV28 with TRBJ1-4, with a weak D call TRBD1 (6 bases). Sequencing was done on a sample of naive CD4+ T cells from PBMCs. Specified subset: CD45RA+ positively selected. This receptor was taken from a man aged 18 to 35 in good health. Some clones in this sample may be carry-over from other donors' samples. CDR3 sequence reads: CASSIRQAVGEKLFF. CDR3 DNA sequence: TGTGCCAGCAGTATAAGACAGGCGGTGGGTGAAAAACTGTTTTTT.